The T cell receptor beta chain described here comes from a study of T cell responses to AZD1222 COVID-19 vaccine (TCRdb year 2021). Background for the entire study: AZD1222 recipients with second doses at about 4 weeks or about 12 weeks were pooled, because spike-specific TCR depth and breadth did not differ between schedules. Enrollment into the trials was organized by age into subgroups of 18-55, 56-69 and 70-plus years, and those subgroups contained roughly 150, 30 and 60 TCR-sequenced participants, respectively. TCR sequencing covered 233 trial participants: 200 to 210 given two doses of AZD1222 and 26 given two doses of MenACWY control vaccine.

The CDR3 holds 16 amino acids from the cysteine to the phenylalanine. Only CDR3 DNA is held: 48 bases, read in frame from base 1. In the germline V gene, CDR1 corresponds to MGHRA and CDR2 to YSYEKL. The V and J ends are trimmed by 1 base and 4 bases, leaving 16 bases between them. In the paper's terms, the time point label means: baseline before first vaccination. The vaccinee samples were drawn from two UK trials, COV001 and COV002, one of which was a single-blind randomized controlled phase 2/3 trial testing AZD1222 (ChAdOx1 nCoV-19) in healthy adults. For TCRbeta chain sequencing, PBMC samples were collected from trial participants at day 0 and at day 28 after the second dose. A word on this clone: Its antigen remains unidentified. No base-level quality is on record; no much larger clone is a single base apart.

Results the study describes overall, beyond this receptor: Conclusions about previously exposed vaccinees were limited because only five to seven AZD1222 recipients were SARS-CoV-2 seropositive at baseline. Because no samples from the day 14 peak response were available, repertoires could be characterized only after the peak T cell response. Most participants were white British and females outnumbered males, and the authors suggested that clonal diversity may have been underestimated. Reportedly, almost half of the unique spike-specific TCRs recognized epitopes lying outside the regions that are mutated in the B.1.351 and B.1.1.7 variants. After two AZD1222 doses, spike-specific TCR breadth and depth were significantly higher than at day 0 and than in MenACWY recipients. CD4 TCRs associated with the vaccine covered the entire spike protein, and the dominant responses were in regions 160-218 and 743-854. The 56-69-year group was small, and its depth increase did not reach significance, likely because of low power.

The CDR3 regions of human TCRbeta chains were subjected to immunosequencing. The source study handled its data this way. Repertoire TCRs were matched against a reference library of SARS-CoV-2-specific TCRs generated with the MIRA antigen-specificity platform. Breadth was defined as the fraction of unique TCRs that were SARS-CoV-2-associated, and depth was defined as the fraction of total T cells that were SARS-CoV-2-associated. Using the MIRA data, every spike-specific TCR was mapped to the spike region that the TCR reacted to and assigned to either a CD4 or a CD8 class. Log10-transformed breadth and depth values were compared by one-way ANOVA with Sidak's multiple comparisons tests. The table comes from immuneACCESS by way of TCRdb, which keeps in-frame sequences with V and J called. Part of the clones is missing from these tables; in studies checked, under half for an unresolved V gene and the rest for unknown reasons. V, J and clone size are those of that table, while D and trimming were read from the DNA. Counted in this sample were roughly 160,000 clones; 75% to 90% of them appeared once. The ten largest clones represent 6.9% of the sample.

The TCR originated in an adult in good health. The chain couples TRBV4-1 to TRBJ1-1, with a weak D call of TRBD1 (6 bases match). This sample comprised peripheral blood, obtained on day 0 of AZD1222 vaccination. The CDR3 sequence is CASSQVGRGFSTEAFF. The DNA sequence is as follows: TGCGCCAGCAGCCAAGTAGGCAGGGGTTTTAGCACTGAAGCTTTCTTT.